This T cell receptor (beta chain) was sequenced for a study of shared clonotypes between healthy human individuals. V was cut by 4 bases and J by 0 bases, with 11 bases left in between. Per germline, CDR1 SGHTA and CDR2 FQGTGA. The CDR3 runs 15 residues. Repertoires were generated with immunoSEQ multiplex PCR, while TCRdb's copy carries only in-frame clones and drops some. Of approximately 2,000,000 clones in the sample, about 93% are singletons; the top ten hold about 1.7%. Naive CD8 populations comprised CD45RO-negative cells positively selected for CCR7, excluding terminally differentiated effector memory CD45RA+ cells. The healthy adult donors were HIV-negative and reported no recent acute infections or vaccinations. This clone showed up just once.

This TCR came from a man aged 18 to 30 in good health. Some clones in this sample may be carry-over from other donors' samples. The genes are TRBV7-3 and TRBJ2-3, with TRBD2 as a possible D gene (6 bases). The sample comprised naive CD8+ T cells from PBMCs. CDR3 sequence (DNA): TGTGCCAGCAGCTACACGGGACTCAGCACAGATACGCAGTATTTT. Translating it yields CASSYTGLSTDTQYF. Looking up the rest from reference TRBV7-3 and TRBJ2-3 gives the full variable domain: GAGVSQTPSNKVTEKGKYVELRCDPISGHTALYWYRQSLGQGPEFLIYFQGTGAADDSGLPNDRFFAVRPEGSVSTLKIQRTERGDSAVYLCASSYTGLSTDTQYFGPGTRLTVL.